This T cell receptor beta chain was retrieved from a study of blood T cell repertoires in COVID-19 (dated by TCRdb to about 2020). In terms of the full investigation: Collaborator samples came from the United States, Italy and Spain and covered acute and convalescent phases of COVID-19. The prospective study material was composed of cDNA or gDNA derived from T cells, B-cell-depleted T cells, or PBMCs. The dataset comprised deeply sampled blood TCRbeta repertoires from subjects exposed to, actively infected with, or recovered from COVID-19. The repertoires were released in a freely available public database meant as a resource for research on the immune response to SARS-CoV-2. Samples were obtained from the ongoing ImmuneRACE study (first 160 participants) and from roughly 1,300 subjects provided by 6 global collaborators. Sample metadata almost always included a de-identified subject ID, COVID-19 status, age in years and sex. Where HLA class I and class II types were available, the types were taken from metadata supplied by the sample provider, not from assay-based typing.

Each collaborating institution followed its own protocols to collect whole blood in K2EDTA tubes. For TCRbeta analysis, collaborators shipped samples as frozen whole blood, isolated PBMCs, or DNA extracted from either of those sample types. The investigation overall reported the following: How much clinical and demographic metadata was included differed by source and by participant, and the metadata was provided uncurated.

This clone occurred a few times. Its antigen is still unknown. No quality values exist for individual bases; no much larger clone is one base distant. TCRbeta CDR3 regions were amplified from genomic DNA by means of the immunoSEQ Assay, a bias-controlled multiplex PCR. Turning to the authors' computational methods: The number of nucleated cells in each sample was estimated from the amplification of reference gene primers within the assay. Sequence reads were collapsed and filtered to measure the absolute abundance of every unique TCRbeta CDR3 rearrangement. For each sample, productive Simpson clonality was calculated by taking the square root of Simpson's diversity index across productive rearrangements. TCRdb provides this immuneACCESS table in a form limited to in-frame rearrangements. Some clones are lacking; in checked studies, under half of them reflect an unresolved V gene, and why the rest are absent is not known. D and trimming were read from the DNA, whereas the V and J calls and clone size are those reported in that table. Present in this sample are 45,000 to 55,000 clones, roughly 83% of which were seen just once. The ten top clones hold nearly 4.5% of the sample.

Here V drops 3 bases and J drops 1 base, and the junction holds 5 bases not matched to any gene. CDR1 and CDR2, per the germline V gene, are SGHVS and FQNEAQ. Spanning cysteine to phenylalanine, the CDR3 consists of 16 amino acids. CDR3 DNA only is kept here, 48 bases in frame from base 1. The receptor's source is a middle-aged man with active COVID-19. The rearrangement combines TRBV7-8 with TRBJ2-3; 9 central bases correspond to TRBD2. The sequenced sample was peripheral blood. For the CDR3, the sequence is CASSFTERGGTDTQYF. The nucleotides read TGTGCCAGCAGCTTCACCGAGCGGGGGGGCACAGATACGCAGTATTTT.